Presented here are 8 T cell receptor beta chains from one specimen sequenced in a study of T cells in Graves' hyperthyroidism and ophthalmopathy. Amplification yielded TCR beta CDR3 regions, with RNA transcripts as the source. HTBI primers drove first-round RT-PCR of the TCR CDR3. TCRdb recomputed calls from the multiplex PCR reads with MiXCR, one row per CDR3 protein. Of hundreds of thousands of distinct CDR3 sequences listed, about 25% are singletons. What was sequenced was blood. The receptors shown here come from a middle-aged man with Graves' hyperthyroidism that later progressed to Graves' ophthalmopathy.

This clonotype was seen more than once but under ten times. CDR3 loop: CATRQGTSGANVLTF. DNA of the CDR3: TGTGCCACTAGACAGGGGACCTCTGGGGCCAACGTCCTGACTTTC. This chain links TRBV28 with TRBJ2-6; 8 nucleotides align to TRBD1. Per germline, CDR1 MDHEN and CDR2 SYDVKM. V dropped 10 bases and J dropped 0; count of bases not matched to a gene: 5. This CDR3 contains 15 residues.

This clonotype came up many times. The V and J genes are TRBV20-1 and TRBJ2-5; 7 nucleotides agree with TRBD1. V lost 0 bases to trimming and J lost 1 base; unmatched junction nucleotides: 8. Germline V lookup: CDR1 DFQATT, CDR2 SNEGSKA (reference sequence). The CDR3 covers 16 residues. This CDR3 is CSARDFPGQVQETQYF. In DNA, the CDR3 is TGCAGTGCTAGAGATTTCCCCGGACAGGTCCAAGAGACCCAGTACTTC.

This clonotype was picked up many times. This chain joins TRBV5-1 and TRBJ2-7; D tentatively fits TRBD1 or TRBD2 (6 bases each). The length of the CDR3 is 13 residues. The germline V gene has CDR1 SGHRS and CDR2 YFSETQ. Trimming cost V 5 bases and J 4 bases, with 13 bases left between them. The CDR3 nucleotides are TGCGCCAGCAGAGGGGGGCGCCATTACGAGCAGTACTTC. Residues: CASRGGRHYEQYF.

This clonotype was observed at least ten times. The chain is built from TRBV9 and TRBJ2-5; 7 bases agree with TRBD2. The junction had 5 bases not matched to a gene; V was cut back by 0 bases and J by 0 bases. The CDR3 spans 16 residues. Per germline, CDR1 SGDLS and CDR2 YYNGEE. The CDR3 loop is CASSVGISGNQETQYF. For the CDR3, the DNA is TGTGCCAGCAGCGTAGGGATCAGCGGGAACCAAGAGACCCAGTACTTC.

This clonotype was seen more than once but under ten times. This chain uses TRBV28 with TRBJ1-1; D call uncertain. The germline V gene encodes CDR1 MDHEN and CDR2 SYDVKM. The CDR3 loop spans 12 amino acids. Trimming removed 5 bases from V and 1 base from J, with 5 bases in between. The CDR3 DNA follows: TGTGCCAGCAGTGAGCGGAACACTGAAGCTTTCTTT. Translation: CASSERNTEAFF.

This clonotype was seen many times. This chain connects TRBV6-2 or TRBV6-3 to TRBJ2-2; a possible D gene is TRBD1 (6 bases). Germline V gene lookup returns CDR1 MNHEY and CDR2 SVGEGT. The CDR3 covers 12 residues. Trimming shortened V by 10 bases and J by 7 bases, and 13 bases separated the two germline ends. The DNA of the CDR3 is TGTGCCACCAGGACAGTTTACGGGGAGCTGTTTTTT. Amino acid sequence: CATRTVYGELFF.

This clonotype was recorded many times. This chain joins TRBV27 and TRBJ1-5; 7 nucleotides align to TRBD1. The trim removed 5 bases at V and 9 bases at J, leaving 10 bases unmatched. Germline V gene sequence: CDR1 MNHEY, CDR2 SMNVEV (reference sequence). This CDR3 has 14 amino acids. Here the CDR3 reads CASSPRQGVGPQHF. For the CDR3, the DNA is TGTGCCAGCAGTCCCCGTCAGGGGGTAGGGCCCCAGCATTTT.

This clonotype was observed a single time. The CDR3 sequence is CASSTYLDRAFSKNIQYF. CDR3 DNA sequence: TGTGCCAGCAGTACCTACCTCGACAGGGCATTCAGCAAAAACATTCAGTACTTC. The rearrangement uses TRBV28 and TRBJ2-4; 7 bases map to TRBD1. Germline V CDR1 and CDR2: MDHEN, SYDVKM. The V gene end was trimmed by 5 bases and the J gene end by 3 bases; junction bases not matched to a gene: 16. The CDR3 is made up of 18 amino acids.